The present T cell receptor (beta chain) was sequenced within a study of T cell changes during pregnancy in multiple sclerosis. Germline loops: CDR1 MNHEY, CDR2 SVGAGI. The CDR3 loop spans 15 amino acids. Trimming removed 2 bases from V and 7 bases from J, with 14 bases in between. Some clones are missing from TCRdb's copy, which holds only in-frame ones; the method was immunoSEQ multiplex PCR. The sample has more than 90,000 clones, about nine tenths seen once. This TCR derives from a female donor with multiple sclerosis, enrolled in a pregnancy study. The V and J genes are TRBV6-5 and TRBJ2-2, with a tentative D call TRBD1 (5 bases). Sequencing used peripheral blood, obtained in the second trimester of pregnancy. CDR3 nucleotide sequence: TGTGCCAGCAGTTACAGGAAGGGGCGAATCGGGGAGCTGTTTTTT. The encoded protein is CASSYRKGRIGELFF.